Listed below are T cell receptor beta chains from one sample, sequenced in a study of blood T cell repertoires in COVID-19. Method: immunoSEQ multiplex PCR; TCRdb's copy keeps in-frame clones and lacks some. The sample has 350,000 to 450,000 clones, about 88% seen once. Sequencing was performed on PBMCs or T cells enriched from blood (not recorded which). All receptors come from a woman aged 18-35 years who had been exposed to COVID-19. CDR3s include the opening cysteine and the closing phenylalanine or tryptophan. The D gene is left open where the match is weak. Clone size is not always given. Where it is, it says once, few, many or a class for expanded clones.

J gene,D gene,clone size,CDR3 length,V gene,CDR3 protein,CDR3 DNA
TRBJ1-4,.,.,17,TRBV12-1,CASSFTLEQGGNEKLFF,TGTGCCAGCAGCTTTACTCTAGAACAGGGGGGTAATGAAAAACTGTTTTTT
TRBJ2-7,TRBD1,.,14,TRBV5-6,CASSLGTGNYEQYF,TGTGCCAGCAGCTTGGGGACAGGGAACTACGAGCAGTACTTC
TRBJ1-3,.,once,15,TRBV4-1,CASSQQGSERNTIYF,TGCGCCAGCAGCCAGCAGGGTTCCGAACGGAACACCATATATTTT
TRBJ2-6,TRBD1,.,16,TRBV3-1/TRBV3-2,CASTRTGRSGANVLTF,TGTGCCAGCACCCGGACAGGGCGCTCTGGGGCCAACGTCCTGACTTTC
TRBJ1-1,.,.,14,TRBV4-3,CASSSLGPQGEAFF,TGCGCCAGCAGTTCCCTCGGCCCGCAGGGAGAAGCTTTCTTT
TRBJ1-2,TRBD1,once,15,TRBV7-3,CASSASGTGLSGYTF,TGTGCCAGCAGCGCATCCGGGACAGGGCTTAGTGGCTACACCTTC
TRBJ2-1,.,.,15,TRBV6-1,CANTPRLVVYNEQFF,TGTGCCAACACCCCCAGACTAGTGGTATACAATGAGCAGTTCTTC
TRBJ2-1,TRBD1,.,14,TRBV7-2,CASSFPGQGREQFF,TGTGCCAGCAGCTTTCCGGGACAGGGACGGGAGCAGTTCTTC
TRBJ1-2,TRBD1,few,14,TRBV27,CASSLNRGHYGYTF,TGTGCCAGCAGTTTAAACAGGGGGCACTATGGCTACACCTTC
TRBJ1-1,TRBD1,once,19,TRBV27,CASSLLPPGQGSSYTEAFF,TGTGCCAGCAGTTTACTTCCGCCGGGACAGGGTTCCTCCTACACTGAAGCTTTCTTT
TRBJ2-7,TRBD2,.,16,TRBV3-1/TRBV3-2,CASRKNAAGGPYEQYF,TGTGCCAGCAGGAAAAACGCGGCGGGAGGCCCCTACGAGCAGTACTTC
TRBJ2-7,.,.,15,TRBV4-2,CASSQDLGTIYEQYF,TGTGCCAGCAGCCAAGATCTTGGGACAATCTACGAGCAGTACTTC
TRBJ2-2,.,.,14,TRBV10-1,CASSESLQVMELFF,TGCGCCAGCAGTGAGTCGTTACAGGTGATGGAGCTGTTTTTT
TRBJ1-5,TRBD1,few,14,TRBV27,CASRDRERSQPQHF,TGTGCCAGCCGGGACAGGGAAAGAAGCCAGCCCCAGCATTTT
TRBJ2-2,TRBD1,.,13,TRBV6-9,CAGQGTNTGELFF,TGTGCCGGACAGGGAACGAACACCGGGGAGCTGTTTTTT
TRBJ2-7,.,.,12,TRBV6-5,CASSRSSYEQYF,TGTGCCAGCAGTCGGAGCTCCTACGAGCAGTACTTC
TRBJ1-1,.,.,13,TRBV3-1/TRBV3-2,CASSPSVNTEAFF,TGTGCCAGCAGCCCCAGTGTGAACACTGAAGCTTTCTTT
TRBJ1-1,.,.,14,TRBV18,CASSPQGLGTEAFF,TGTGCCAGCTCACCACAGGGGCTAGGAACTGAAGCTTTCTTT
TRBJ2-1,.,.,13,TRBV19,CASSLLAYNEQFF,TGTGCCAGTAGTCTACTGGCCTACAATGAGCAGTTCTTC
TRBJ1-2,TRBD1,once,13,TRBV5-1,CASSPGTGNGYTF,TGCGCCAGCAGCCCCGGGACAGGGAATGGCTACACCTTC
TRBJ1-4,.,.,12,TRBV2,CASSGGREKLFF,TGTGCCAGCAGTGGTGGGCGTGAAAAACTGTTTTTT
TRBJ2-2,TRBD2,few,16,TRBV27,CASSFNSGRMTGELFF,TGTGCCAGCAGTTTCAATAGCGGGAGGATGACCGGGGAGCTGTTTTTT